Sequencing of this T cell receptor beta chain was carried out in a study of cytomegalovirus exposure and HLA in healthy donors. Study conclusions and caveats: TRBV6-2, TRBV6-3 and other indistinguishable V segments were excluded. Reportedly, HLA-A and HLA-B alleles of most subjects were accurately predicted from TCR beta. The dataset shows that most TCR sequences were rare, while some public TCRs occurred in many donors. A later analysis reported that several of the most significant clusters appeared to be linked to common viral pathogens, among them Epstein-Barr virus.

Use of 60 Vbeta and 13 Jbeta primers characterized the PCR. Some clones are missing from TCRdb's copy, which holds only in-frame ones; the method was immunoSEQ multiplex PCR. The data hold fewer than 200,000 clones, with 60% to 80% observed a single time. About this clone itself: Its target is unknown.

CDR1 and CDR2 (germline): SGHVS, FQNEAQ. Trimming pared 5 bases from V and 0 bases from J, leaving 11 bases between. There are 14 residues in the CDR3. This receptor was obtained from a man between 35 and 55 years old in good health and CMV-seropositive. The source material was PBMCs. The rearrangement uses TRBV7-8 and TRBJ2-7; D may be TRBD1 (5 bases). The CDR3 protein is CASSKSQGSYEQYF. DNA of the CDR3: TGTGCCAGCAGCAAAAGTCAGGGCTCCTACGAGCAGTACTTC.